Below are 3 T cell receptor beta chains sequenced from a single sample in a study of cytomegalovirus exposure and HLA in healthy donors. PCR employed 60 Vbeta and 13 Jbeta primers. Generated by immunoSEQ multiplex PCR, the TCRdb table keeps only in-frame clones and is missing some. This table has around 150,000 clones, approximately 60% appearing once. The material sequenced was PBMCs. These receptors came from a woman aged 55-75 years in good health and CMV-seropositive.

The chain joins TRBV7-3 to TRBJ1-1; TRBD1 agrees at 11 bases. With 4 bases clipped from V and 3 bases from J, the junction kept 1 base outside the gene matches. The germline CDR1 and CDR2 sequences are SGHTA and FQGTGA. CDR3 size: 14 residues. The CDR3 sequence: CASSWDRGDTEAFF. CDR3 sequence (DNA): TGTGCCAGCAGCTGGGACAGGGGGGACACTGAAGCTTTCTTT.

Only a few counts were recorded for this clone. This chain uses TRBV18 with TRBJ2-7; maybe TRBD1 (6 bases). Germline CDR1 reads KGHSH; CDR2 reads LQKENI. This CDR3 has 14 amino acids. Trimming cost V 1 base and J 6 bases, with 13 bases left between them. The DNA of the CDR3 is TGTGCCAGCTCACCACTACAGATAGGGGGCGAGCAGTACTTC. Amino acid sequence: CASSPLQIGGEQYF.

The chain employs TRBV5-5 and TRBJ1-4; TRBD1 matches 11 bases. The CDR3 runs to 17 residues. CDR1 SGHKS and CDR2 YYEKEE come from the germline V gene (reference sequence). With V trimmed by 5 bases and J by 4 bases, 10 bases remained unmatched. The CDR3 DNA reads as TGTGCCAGCAGGGCTCCGGACAGGGGGCCGGGTAATGAAAAACTGTTTTTT. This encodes CASRAPDRGPGNEKLFF.